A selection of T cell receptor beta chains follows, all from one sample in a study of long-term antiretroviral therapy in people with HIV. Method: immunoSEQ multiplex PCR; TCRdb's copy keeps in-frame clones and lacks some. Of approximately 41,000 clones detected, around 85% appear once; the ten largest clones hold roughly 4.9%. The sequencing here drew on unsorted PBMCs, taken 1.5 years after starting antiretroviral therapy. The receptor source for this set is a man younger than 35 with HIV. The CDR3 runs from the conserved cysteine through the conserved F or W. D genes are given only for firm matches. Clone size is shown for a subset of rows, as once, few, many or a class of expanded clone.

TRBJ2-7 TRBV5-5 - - CASSFRLTGQSWEQYF TGTGCCAGCAGCTTTCGACTAACAGGACAGTCGTGGGAGCAGTACTTC
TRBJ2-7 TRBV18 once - CASSPPLKYEQYF TGTGCCAGCTCACCACCTTTAAAGTACGAGCAGTACTTC
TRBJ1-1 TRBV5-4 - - CASSPGMNTEAFF TGTGCCAGCAGCCCTGGAATGAACACTGAAGCTTTCTTT
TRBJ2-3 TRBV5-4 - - CASTLRGALGTDTQYF TGTGCCAGCACCCTTCGAGGGGCCCTTGGCACAGATACGCAGTATTTT
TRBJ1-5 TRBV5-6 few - CASSLYYSNQPQHF TGTGCCAGCAGCTTATATTATAGCAATCAGCCCCAGCATTTT
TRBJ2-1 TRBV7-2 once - CASSLEGSIKQFF TGTGCCAGCAGCTTAGAGGGGAGCATAAAGCAGTTCTTC
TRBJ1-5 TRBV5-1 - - CASTPPGGASNQPQHF TGCGCCAGCACCCCGCCCGGGGGCGCGAGCAATCAGCCCCAGCATTTT
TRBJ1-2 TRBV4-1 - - CASSQALRTIF TGCGCCAGCAGCCAAGCCCTACGGACCATCTTC
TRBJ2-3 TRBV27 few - CASSLSSAGTDTQYF TGTGCCAGCAGTTTATCCAGCGCGGGCACAGATACGCAGTATTTT
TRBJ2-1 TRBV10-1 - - CASSDRTGYNEQFF TGCGCCAGCAGTGATAGGACGGGCTACAATGAGCAGTTCTTC
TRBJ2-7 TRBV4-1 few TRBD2 CASSPMTSGNSYEQYF TGCGCCAGCAGCCCGATGACTAGCGGGAACTCCTACGAGCAGTACTTC
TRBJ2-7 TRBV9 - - CASNRDGGGYEQYF TGTGCCAGTAACCGGGACGGGGGCGGGTACGAGCAGTACTTC
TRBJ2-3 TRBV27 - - CASSFSAGAGDTQYF TGTGCCAGCAGTTTCTCGGCAGGGGCGGGAGATACGCAGTATTTT
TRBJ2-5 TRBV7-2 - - CASSLRGGDWAQETQYF TGTGCCAGCAGCTTACGTGGGGGAGATTGGGCCCAAGAGACCCAGTACTTC
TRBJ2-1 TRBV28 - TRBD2 CASSSLLVRLAGVEQFF TGTGCCAGCAGCTCTCTGCTTGTCCGGCTAGCGGGAGTTGAGCAGTTCTTC
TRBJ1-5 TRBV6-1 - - CASSEAGRNQPQHF TGTGCCAGCAGTGAAGCAGGGAGGAATCAGCCCCAGCATTTT
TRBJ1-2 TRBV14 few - CASSQEGYGYTF TGTGCCAGCAGCCAAGAGGGGTATGGCTACACCTTC
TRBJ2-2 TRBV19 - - CASYNRYTGELFF TGTGCCAGTTACAACAGGTACACCGGGGAGCTGTTTTTT
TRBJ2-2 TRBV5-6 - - CASSLGHLDGGELFF TGTGCCAGCAGCTTGGGACACCTCGACGGCGGGGAGCTGTTTTTT
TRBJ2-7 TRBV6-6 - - CASRTIAPGSYEQYF TGTGCCAGCAGAACCATAGCGCCCGGCTCCTACGAGCAGTACTTC
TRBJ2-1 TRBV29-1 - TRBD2 CSVEATSGRDTGHEQFF TGCAGCGTTGAAGCGACTAGCGGGAGGGACACGGGCCATGAGCAGTTCTTC
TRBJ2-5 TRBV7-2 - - CASSLVRGAQETQYF TGTGCCAGCAGCTTAGTCCGGGGGGCGCAGGAGACCCAGTACTTC
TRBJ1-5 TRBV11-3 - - CASTADRRPQHF TGTGCCAGCACGGCAGATAGGAGGCCCCAGCATTTT
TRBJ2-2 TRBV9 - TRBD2 CASSVASGATGELFF TGTGCCAGCAGCGTAGCTAGCGGTGCCACCGGGGAGCTGTTTTTT
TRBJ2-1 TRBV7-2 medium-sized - CASSLATGTYNEQFF TGTGCCAGCAGCTTAGCGACGGGCACATACAATGAGCAGTTCTTC
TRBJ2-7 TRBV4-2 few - CASSQEGGGARAQYF TGTGCCAGCAGCCAAGAGGGTGGCGGCGCTCGGGCACAGTACTTC
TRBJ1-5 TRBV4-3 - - CASSQLGSQPQHF TGCGCCAGCAGCCAACTGGGAAGTCAGCCCCAGCATTTT
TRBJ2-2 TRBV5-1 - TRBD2 CASSLSLAGVGTGELFF TGCGCCAGCAGCTTGAGTCTAGCGGGAGTCGGCACCGGGGAGCTGTTTTTT